Below are 8 T cell receptor beta chains sequenced from a single sample in a study of identical twins. Using its own MiXCR run on the 5' RACE reads, TCRdb lists one record per CDR3 protein. The repertoire has 400,000 to 550,000 distinct CDR3 sequences, about 13% of them found once; the top ten carry approximately 0.9%. Another study also made use of these data, one on yellow fever vaccine responses in identical twins.

What was sequenced was CD4+ T cells sorted from blood. These receptors originate from a woman aged 18-30 years in good health.

The rearrangement joins TRBV6-1 to TRBJ2-7; no clear D. V was trimmed by 11 bases and J by 4 bases, leaving 9 bases between them. The germline V gene has CDR1 MNHNS and CDR2 SASEGT. The CDR3 has 10 residues. CDR3 loop: CASAQYEQYF. CDR3 DNA sequence: TGTGCCTCGGCACAGTACGAGCAGTACTTC.

The gene calls are TRBV20-1 and TRBJ2-3, with D unresolved. V lost 5 bases and J lost 2, with 17 bases in between. The CDR3 is 15 amino acids. Germline CDR1 and CDR2: DFQATT and SNEGSKA (reference sequence). Here the CDR3 DNA reads TGCAGTGCTCCGCGGTCAGCGTGGAACACAGATACGCAGTATTTT. As protein: CSAPRSAWNTDTQYF.

The chain recombines TRBV12-3 or TRBV12-4 with TRBJ1-1; TRBD1 might be the D (5 bases). The CDR3 spans 14 residues. Deletions cut 5 bases from V and 5 bases from J, with 15 bases between. Written as DNA, the CDR3 is TGTGCCAGCAGTCCGACGGGGGGTTCAACTGAAGCTTTCTTT. It codes for CASSPTGGSTEAFF.

This clonotype was picked up many times. V usage is TRBV12-3 or TRBV12-4 and J usage is TRBJ2-1; 11 bases agree with TRBD2. The CDR3 is 14 amino acids. Trimming took 6 bases from V and 4 from J; bases not matched to a gene: 2. The CDR3 DNA follows: TGTGCCAGCAGAGGGACTAGCGGATACAATGAGCAGTTCTTC. Its protein is CASRGTSGYNEQFF.

This sequence joins TRBV6-1 and TRBJ2-7; D uncertain. The CDR3 covers 15 residues. Germline V CDR1 and CDR2: MNHNS, SASEGT. V was trimmed by 2 bases and J by 2 bases, leaving 13 bases between them. CDR3 sequence (DNA): TGTGCCAGCAGTGAAACGGCAGGACCTCCCTACGAGCAGTACTTC. Amino acid sequence: CASSETAGPPYEQYF.

For this clonotype: At one boundary the junction diverges from the germline segment, which might be a read error. V and J are TRBV20-1 and TRBJ2-5, with D perhaps assigned TRBD1 or TRBD2 (5 bases each). The germline gives CDR1 DFQATT, CDR2 SNEGSKA (reference sequence). The CDR3 contains 11 residues. CDR3 sequence (DNA): TGCAGTGCTTTTAGTGAGGGGACCCGGTACTTC. Protein sequence: CSAFSEGTRYF.

This clonotype was recorded at least ten times. The V call is TRBV9, the J call TRBJ2-1, with a weak D call TRBD1 (5 bases). CDR3 size: 15 residues. Looked up from germline, CDR1 is SGDLS and CDR2 is YYNGEE. Trimming cost V 4 bases and J 0 bases, with 11 bases left between them. CDR3 protein: CASSPVRVSYNEQFF. The CDR3 nucleotides are TGTGCCAGCAGCCCGGTCAGGGTCTCCTACAATGAGCAGTTCTTC.

The chain employs TRBV20-1 and TRBJ2-7; D might be TRBD2 (6 bases). The CDR3 has 14 amino acids. Per germline, CDR1 DFQATT and CDR2 SNEGSKA (reference sequence). With 2 bases removed from V and 1 base from J, the gap between germline ends came to 12 bases. CDR3 nucleotide sequence: TGCAGTGCTAGAATGGACTACCCATCCTACGAGCAGTACTTC. It codes for CSARMDYPSYEQYF.